These 15 T cell receptor beta chains originate from one sample sequenced in a study of memory CD4+ T cells and cytomegalovirus serostatus. The assay was immunoSEQ multiplex PCR, and TCRdb's table has in-frame clones only and misses some. Among 30,000 to 40,000 clones listed, roughly 85% were seen once. Single viable CD3+CD4+CD8-CD45RO+ cells were sorted as the memory CD4+ T cells. Specimen: memory CD4+ T cells from blood. These receptors all come from an adult in good health and CMV-seropositive.

The table lists this clone with a few counts. The gene calls are TRBV9 and TRBJ1-5; 8 bases are a match to TRBD1. CDR1 is SGDLS, CDR2 YYNGEE, per germline. The CDR3 is 16 amino acids. V lost 3 bases, J lost 7 bases, and 12 bases stayed unmatched. The CDR3 sequence is CASSAGQGEGRQPQHF. The CDR3 DNA follows: TGTGCCAGCAGCGCAGGACAGGGTGAAGGACGGCAGCCCCAGCATTTT.

This clone was found once. The chain uses TRBV28 and TRBJ2-5, with 8 bases that match TRBD1. V trimming: 5 bases; J trimming: 2 bases; junction bases outside the gene matches: 4. The length of the CDR3 is 14 residues. Germline V CDR1 and CDR2: MDHEN, SYDVKM. CDR3: CASSRGQAQETQYF. The CDR3 DNA sequence: TGTGCCAGCAGTCGGGGACAGGCACAAGAGACCCAGTACTTC.

The V call is TRBV10-2, the J call TRBJ2-5; D is possibly TRBD1 or TRBD2 (5 bases each). V was trimmed by 7 bases and J by 3 bases, leaving 27 bases between them. Germline-derived CDR1 and CDR2 are WSHSY and SAAADI. The CDR3 totals 18 residues. The CDR3 here is CASKEGRLMRETKETQYF. CDR3 coding DNA: TGCGCCAGCAAAGAGGGACGGCTTATGAGGGAGACAAAAGAGACCCAGTACTTC.

The chain has TRBV9 and TRBJ2-5, with 12 bases identical to TRBD2. This CDR3 has 16 residues. Losses at the gene ends were 0 bases for V and 4 bases for J; bases not matched to a gene: 4. Looked up from germline, CDR1 is SGDLS and CDR2 is YYNGEE. CDR3 loop: CASSVGASGGVETQYF. As DNA, the CDR3 is TGTGCCAGCAGCGTAGGGGCTAGCGGGGGGGTAGAGACCCAGTACTTC.

The chain employs TRBV7-2 and TRBJ1-3, with D unclear. Per germline, CDR1 SGHTA and CDR2 FQGNSA. V was clipped by 5 bases and J by 5 bases, with 7 bases between them. CDR3 length: 12 amino acids. CDR3 sequence: CASSRERNTIYF. The CDR3 region has the DNA TGTGCCAGCAGCCGGGAACGAAACACCATATATTTT.

This clone was observed a single time. The J gene is TRBJ2-5, the V gene TRBV10-3; the D is unclear. The germline gives CDR1 ENHRY, CDR2 SYGVKD. CDR3 length: 13 amino acids. Trimming pared 0 bases from V and 5 bases from J, leaving 7 bases between. CDR3 amino acids: CAISESSRETQYF. CDR3 nucleotides: TGTGCCATCAGTGAGTCGAGTCGGGAGACCCAGTACTTC.

This clone was seen a few times. This chain links TRBV10-3 with TRBJ2-5; D remains ambiguous. The CDR3 runs to 13 residues. Germline CDR1 is ENHRY and CDR2 is SYGVKD. Trimming took 2 bases from V and 3 from J, leaving 7 bases between them. The CDR3 sequence is CAISERVEETQYF. The CDR3 DNA follows: TGTGCCATCAGTGAGAGGGTAGAAGAGACCCAGTACTTC.

This clone has only a few counts. The chain uses TRBV18 and TRBJ2-7, with 7 bases fitting TRBD1. Germline V lookup: CDR1 KGHSH, CDR2 LQKENI. The trim removed 2 bases at V and 6 bases at J, leaving 4 bases unmatched. The CDR3 is 13 residues long. Here the CDR3 reads CASSPNTGAEQYF. In DNA form, the CDR3 reads TGTGCCAGCTCACCAAATACAGGGGCCGAGCAGTACTTC.

The genes are TRBV7-2 and TRBJ1-2; no definite D call. The CDR3 extends over 14 amino acids. Deletions cut 1 base from V and 7 bases from J, with 13 bases between. CDR1 and CDR2 from the germline V gene are SGHTA and FQGNSA. CDR3: CASSLDSGLSGYTF. The DNA for the CDR3 is TGTGCCAGCAGCTTAGATTCGGGGTTAAGTGGCTACACCTTC.

The CDR3 nucleotides are TGTGCCAGCAGGCCTAGCGGACTGTACGAGCAGTACTTC. Its protein product is CASRPSGLYEQYF. This sequence joins TRBV25-1 and TRBJ2-7; TRBD2 matches at 7 bases. In germline, CDR1 is MGHDK, CDR2 SYGVNS. Trimming removed 6 bases from V and 4 bases from J; junction bases left unmatched: 6. The CDR3 is made up of 13 amino acids.

The V gene is TRBV4-3, the J gene TRBJ1-5, with 7 bases that match TRBD1. V dropped 2 bases and J dropped 4; count of bases not matched to a gene: 11. Germline CDR1 and CDR2: LGHNA and YSLEER. The CDR3 contains 17 residues. The CDR3 bases are TGCGCCAGCAGCCAAAATCAAGGGGACAGAGATAATCAGCCCCAGCATTTT. It is translated as CASSQNQGDRDNQPQHF.

This rearrangement joins TRBV10-3 to TRBJ2-7; 7 bases match TRBD1. Germline CDR1 ENHRY, CDR2 SYGVKD. The CDR3 is 15 residues long. The trim removed 8 bases at V and 3 bases at J, leaving 13 bases unmatched. DNA of the CDR3: TGTGCCATCGCGACCCTGGACAGGACCAACTACGAGCAGTACTTC. This sequence encodes CAIATLDRTNYEQYF.

The chain couples TRBV5-1 to TRBJ2-5; D possibly corresponds to TRBD2 (6 bases). The V gene lost 2 bases and the J gene lost 1 base, with 12 bases spanning the gap. CDR3 size: 15 residues. The V gene's germline CDR1 is SGHRS and CDR2 YFSETQ. The CDR3 DNA reads as TGCGCCAGCAGCTTAGGAGCTAGCGCCCAAGAGACCCAGTACTTC. As protein: CASSLGASAQETQYF.

This chain joins TRBV14 and TRBJ2-7; D gene uncertain. Trimming removed 1 base from V and 6 bases from J, with 19 bases in between. The CDR3 contains 16 residues. Germline-derived CDR1 and CDR2 are SGHDN and FVKESK. In nucleotides, the CDR3 is TGTGCCAGCAGCCAAGTTGGTCAGGCGGTATCGAGCGAGCAGTACTTC. It encodes CASSQVGQAVSSEQYF.

This sequence joins TRBV18 and TRBJ1-5; D remains unclear. CDR1 and CDR2 from the germline V gene are KGHSH and LQKENI. There are 14 residues in the CDR3. V was trimmed by 5 bases and J by 3 bases, leaving 11 bases between them. CDR3 sequence (DNA): TGTGCCAGCTCAACCACGGGTTACAATCAGCCCCAGCATTTT. Translating it yields CASSTTGYNQPQHF.